This is a list of T cell receptor beta chains from one sample in a study of T cell changes during pregnancy in multiple sclerosis. Some clones are missing from TCRdb's copy, which holds only in-frame ones; the method was immunoSEQ multiplex PCR. The sample shows tens of thousands of clones, 93% of them seen only once. This sample comprised peripheral blood, obtained in the second trimester of pregnancy. The receptors shown here come from a female donor with multiple sclerosis, enrolled in a pregnancy study. Each CDR3 is given with its conserved first and last residue. D genes are given only for firm matches. Only some rows state a clone size, as once, few, many or a class for expanded clones.

clone_size	d_call	v_call	j_call	cdr3_nt	cdr3_aa
.	.	TRBV4-2	TRBJ2-7	TGTGCCAGCAGCCAGGTAGGAGAAACAGGACAGTTCTACGAGCAGTACTTC	CASSQVGETGQFYEQYF
.	TRBD2	TRBV19	TRBJ2-7	TGTGCCAGTAGTACCACTAGCGGGGTGTCCTACGAGCAGTACTTC	CASSTTSGVSYEQYF
.	.	TRBV28	TRBJ2-7	TGTGCCAGCAGTTTCATCAGGGGTCTAGGCGAGCAGTACTTC	CASSFIRGLGEQYF
.	TRBD2	TRBV11-2	TRBJ2-7	TGTGCCAGCAGCTTATCTACTAGCGGGAGGTCGAGCTCCTACGAGCAGTACTTC	CASSLSTSGRSSSYEQYF
.	TRBD1	TRBV18	TRBJ1-5	TGTGCCAGCTCACCGAGAATGGGACAGGGATTAGATCAGCCCCAGCATTTT	CASSPRMGQGLDQPQHF
once	TRBD2	TRBV6-4	TRBJ2-3	TGTGCCAGCAGTCCCCTAGCGGGAGCCACAGATACGCAGTATTTT	CASSPLAGATDTQYF
.	.	TRBV28	TRBJ1-1	TGTGCCAGCACCACCAGGAGGCGGAACACTGAAGCTTTCTTT	CASTTRRRNTEAFF
.	.	TRBV27	TRBJ1-4	TGTGCCAGCAGTCTCGGGGGGGGAACTAATGAAAAACTGTTTTTT	CASSLGGGTNEKLFF
few	TRBD1	TRBV5-1	TRBJ2-7	TGCGCCAGCAGGCAGGACAGGGCCTCCTACGAGCAGTACTTC	CASRQDRASYEQYF
.	.	TRBV5-6	TRBJ1-3	TGTGCCAGCAGCTTGGCCGTTTTACAGGGTGGAAACACCATATATTTT	CASSLAVLQGGNTIYF
.	.	TRBV29-1	TRBJ1-1	TGCAGCGTTGTAAGAGGGGGGGTGAACACTGAAGCTTTCTTT	CSVVRGGVNTEAFF
.	.	TRBV7-9	TRBJ2-2	TGTGCCAGCAGCTTGATAAGGGGCAAGAACACCGGGGAGCTGTTTTTT	CASSLIRGKNTGELFF
.	.	TRBV5-1	TRBJ2-1	TGCGCCAGCAGCTTGGACGGCGGTACCTACAATGAGCAGTTCTTC	CASSLDGGTYNEQFF
few	.	TRBV19	TRBJ1-4	TGTGCCACCTCCAAAGGACAGACGATGGAGAAACTGTTTTTT	CATSKGQTMEKLFF
.	.	TRBV21-1	TRBJ2-1	TGTGCCAGCAGCAAAGGTAGCGGGAGCCCCAATGAGCAGTTCTTC	CASSKGSGSPNEQFF
.	TRBD1	TRBV27	TRBJ1-2	TGTGCCAGCAGTTGGGGGACAGGGAATGGCTACACCTTC	CASSWGTGNGYTF
.	.	TRBV6-1	TRBJ2-6	TGTGCCAGCAGTGGAGGGGGTTCTGGGGCCAACGTCCTGACTTTC	CASSGGGSGANVLTF
.	TRBD1	TRBV11-2	TRBJ2-7	TGTGCCAGCAGCTTAGGACAGGGGAACTACGAGCAGTACTTC	CASSLGQGNYEQYF
.	.	TRBV5-5	TRBJ2-7	TGTGCCAGCAGCTTGGTCGAGGGCAGACTCCGCCACGAGCAGTACTTC	CASSLVEGRLRHEQYF
once	.	TRBV5-4	TRBJ1-1	TGTGCCAGCAGCCCCGGGAGTGGGGGTAGGCACACTGAAGCTTTCTTT	CASSPGSGGRHTEAFF
.	TRBD2	TRBV7-9	TRBJ2-7	TGTGCCAGCAGCTTAGGAACCTTGACTAGCGCCTACGAGCAGTACTTC	CASSLGTLTSAYEQYF
.	.	TRBV7-2	TRBJ2-3	TGTGCCAGCAGCTTCGTACAGGGCACGCAGTATTTT	CASSFVQGTQYF
.	TRBD2	TRBV5-4	TRBJ2-2	TGTGCCAGCAGCTCGACTAGCGGGAGGGCCGGGGAGCTGTTTTTT	CASSSTSGRAGELFF
.	.	TRBV6-1	TRBJ2-6	TGTGCCAGCAGTGAAGGGAGCTCTGGGGCCAACGTCCTGACTTTC	CASSEGSSGANVLTF
.	TRBD1	TRBV4-1	TRBJ2-5	TGCGCCAGCAGCCGGGGACAGGGGTTGGAGACCCAGTACTTC	CASSRGQGLETQYF
once	TRBD2	TRBV2	TRBJ2-3	TGTGCCAGCAGGCCCGGGACTACAACAACGGATACGCAGTATTTT	CASRPGTTTTDTQYF
.	TRBD2	TRBV27	TRBJ2-4	TGTGCCAGCAGGTTGGGACTAGCGGGAGTCCTGGCCAAAAACATTCAGTACTTC	CASRLGLAGVLAKNIQYF
.	.	TRBV19	TRBJ2-7	TGTGCCACCGGGAGCTCCTACGAGCAGTACTTC	CATGSSYEQYF
.	.	TRBV19	TRBJ2-7	TGTGCCAGTAGTCTTACTCGGGAGATCGGCGAGCAGTACTTC	CASSLTREIGEQYF
.	TRBD1	TRBV19	TRBJ2-3	TGTGCCAGTAGTAGAAGGACAGGGTCAGGGACAGATACGCAGTATTTT	CASSRRTGSGTDTQYF
.	.	TRBV18	TRBJ2-5	TGTGCCAGCTCACCAGTCGTAGCGGAACTCCAAGAGACCCAGTACTTC	CASSPVVAELQETQYF
.	TRBD1	TRBV4-1	TRBJ1-3	TGCGCCAGCAGCCGGGAAACAGGGGCAGGTGGAAACACCATATATTTT	CASSRETGAGGNTIYF
.	TRBD2	TRBV14	TRBJ2-1	TGTGCCAGCCGCGGGAGGGTGAACAATGAGCAGTTCTTC	CASRGRVNNEQFF
.	.	TRBV9	TRBJ2-1	TGTGCCAGCAGCCCTAAGCGGGTAAGCTACAATGAGCAGTTCTTC	CASSPKRVSYNEQFF
once	TRBD2	TRBV28	TRBJ2-2	TGTGCCAGCAGTTTATTCCGGACTAGTACCGGGGAGCTGTTTTTT	CASSLFRTSTGELFF
.	.	TRBV29-1	TRBJ1-4	TGCAGCGTGTCAGGGCCCGGGGAAAAACTGTTTTTT	CSVSGPGEKLFF
.	.	TRBV19	TRBJ1-1	TGTGCCAGTAGTATAACAGGTTTGTTCGAACTGAACACTGAAGCTTTCTTT	CASSITGLFELNTEAFF
.	TRBD2	TRBV10-3	TRBJ2-7	TGTGCCATCAGTCGTAGGGGTGGACTAGCGGACCGGTACGAGCAGTACTTC	CAISRRGGLADRYEQYF
.	TRBD1	TRBV5-8	TRBJ1-1	TGTGCCAGCAGCCGATACAGGGGAGGCACTGAAGCTTTCTTT	CASSRYRGGTEAFF
few	TRBD1	TRBV10-3	TRBJ1-1	TGTGCCACACAGGGGCGAGGGAACACTGAAGCTTTCTTT	CATQGRGNTEAFF
.	.	TRBV18	TRBJ1-1	TGTGCCAGCTCCCCTACAGGGACAACCATCATGAACACTGAAGCTTTCTTT	CASSPTGTTIMNTEAFF
.	TRBD2	TRBV6-1	TRBJ2-3	TGTGCCAGCAGTGAACGGGGACTAGCCGTTACGCAGTATTTT	CASSERGLAVTQYF
.	TRBD2	TRBV7-9	TRBJ2-2	TGTGCCAGCAGCCTCAGGCAACTAACTAGCGGGGTTAACACCGGGGAGCTGTTTTTT	CASSLRQLTSGVNTGELFF
.	.	TRBV4-3	TRBJ2-1	TGCGCCAGCAGCCAAGGAACATACAATGAGCAGTTCTTC	CASSQGTYNEQFF
.	.	TRBV4-2	TRBJ1-3	TGTGCCAGCAGCCAAGATCTTGTAGGGGACACCATATATTTT	CASSQDLVGDTIYF
.	TRBD2	TRBV7-9	TRBJ2-1	TGTGCCAGCAGCTTAAGCGGGAGGCCTTACAATGAGCAGTTCTTC	CASSLSGRPYNEQFF